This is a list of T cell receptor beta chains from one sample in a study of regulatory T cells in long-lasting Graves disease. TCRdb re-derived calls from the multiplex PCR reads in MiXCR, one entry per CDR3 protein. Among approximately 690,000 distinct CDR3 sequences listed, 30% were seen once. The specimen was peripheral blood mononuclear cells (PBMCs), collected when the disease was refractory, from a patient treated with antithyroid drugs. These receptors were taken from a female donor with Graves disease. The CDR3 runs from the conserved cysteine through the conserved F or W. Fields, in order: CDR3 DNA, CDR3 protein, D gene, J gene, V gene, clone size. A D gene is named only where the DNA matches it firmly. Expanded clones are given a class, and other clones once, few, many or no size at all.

DNA: TGTGCCAGCACTCACCTGGCAGGGGGCCCCGGAAACACCATATATTTT; CDR3: CASTHLAGGPGNTIYF; D: TRBD1; J: TRBJ1-3; V: TRBV12-3/TRBV12-4; size: -
DNA: TGTGCCAGCAGTCCCCTTGGCAACGTGATTAGGGGTGAAAAACTGTTTTTT; CDR3: CASSPLGNVIRGEKLFF; D: -; J: TRBJ1-4; V: TRBV27; size: many
DNA: TGTGCCAGCAGTTACGACGCCGGGGAGCTGTTTTTT; CDR3: CASSYDAGELFF; D: -; J: TRBJ2-2; V: TRBV6-2/TRBV6-3; size: -
DNA: TGTGCCAGCAGTAAACTAGCGGAGGGTTGGGGAGATACGCAGTATTTT; CDR3: CASSKLAEGWGDTQYF; D: TRBD2; J: TRBJ2-3; V: TRBV28; size: once
DNA: TGCGCCAGCAGCAACCCATCAGGGATTGAAGCTTTCTTT; CDR3: CASSNPSGIEAFF; D: -; J: TRBJ1-1; V: TRBV5-1; size: few
DNA: TGCGCCAGCAGCTTGGGACAGGGAAGCGTAAGTGGCTACACCTTC; CDR3: CASSLGQGSVSGYTF; D: TRBD1; J: TRBJ1-2; V: TRBV5-1; size: -
DNA: TGTGCCAGCAGTTTTAGGGGGACGGTGAACTATGGCTACACCTTC; CDR3: CASSFRGTVNYGYTF; D: -; J: TRBJ1-2; V: TRBV12-3/TRBV12-4; size: few
DNA: TGTGCCAGCAGTCCACCCCTTTGGTCACCGTGGGGCGAAAAACTGTTTTTT; CDR3: CASSPPLWSPWGEKLFF; D: -; J: TRBJ1-4; V: TRBV28; size: many
DNA: TGTGCCAGCAGCAAATGGGACAGGGATGGCACTGAAGCTTTCTTT; CDR3: CASSKWDRDGTEAFF; D: TRBD1; J: TRBJ1-1; V: TRBV11-1; size: few
DNA: TGCGCCAGCAGCTTTAATACCGGGACTGAAGCTTTCTTT; CDR3: CASSFNTGTEAFF; D: -; J: TRBJ1-1; V: TRBV5-1; size: few
DNA: TGTGCCAGCAGCTTCATACAGGGGAAGGATGGCTACACCTTC; CDR3: CASSFIQGKDGYTF; D: TRBD1; J: TRBJ1-2; V: TRBV7-2; size: few
DNA: TGTGCCAGCAGGGGCTCAGGGCTTCCTAATGAAAAACTGTTTTTT; CDR3: CASRGSGLPNEKLFF; D: -; J: TRBJ1-4; V: TRBV12-3/TRBV12-4; size: few
DNA: TGTGCCAGCAGTGAGCGTATGGGACAGGGCTATGGCTACACCTTC; CDR3: CASSERMGQGYGYTF; D: TRBD1; J: TRBJ1-2; V: TRBV6-1; size: -
DNA: TGCAGCGTTGATGGGGGACAGGGGAGCGAAAAACTGTTTTTT; CDR3: CSVDGGQGSEKLFF; D: TRBD1; J: TRBJ1-4; V: TRBV29-1; size: -
DNA: TGTGCCAGCACGAGCGGGACTGGCTACACCTTC; CDR3: CASTSGTGYTF; D: -; J: TRBJ1-2; V: TRBV12-3/TRBV12-4; size: many
DNA: TGTGCCAGCAGCGGGAGCAGAACCGGGGAGCTGTTTTTT; CDR3: CASSGSRTGELFF; D: -; J: TRBJ2-2; V: TRBV7-3; size: -
DNA: TGTGCCAGCAGCTCGACAGGGACCCCGTTTCAGCAGTACTTC; CDR3: CASSSTGTPFQQYF; D: TRBD1; J: TRBJ2-7; V: TRBV11-2; size: -
DNA: TGTGCCAGCAGCTCTGGGTGGGTGACTGGGGCCAACGTCCTGACTTTC; CDR3: CASSSGWVTGANVLTF; D: -; J: TRBJ2-6; V: TRBV9; size: -
DNA: TGTGCCAGCAGCTTACAAGCGGGAGGCTACAATGAGCAGTTCTTC; CDR3: CASSLQAGGYNEQFF; D: TRBD2; J: TRBJ2-1; V: TRBV11-3; size: few
DNA: TGTGCCAGCAGCCCGGGTTGGCAGCCCCAGCATTTT; CDR3: CASSPGWQPQHF; D: -; J: TRBJ1-5; V: TRBV6-2/TRBV6-3; size: -
DNA: TGTGCCAGCAGGCGGGGGGTAGACACTGAAGCTTTCTTT; CDR3: CASRRGVDTEAFF; D: -; J: TRBJ1-1; V: TRBV28; size: few
DNA: TGTGCCAGCAGCTCGAAGGGACTTCCAAACACCGGGGAGCTGTTTTTT; CDR3: CASSSKGLPNTGELFF; D: -; J: TRBJ2-2; V: TRBV5-4; size: -
DNA: TGTGCCAGTAGTGAACCAGGGGTACGGCGTCCGAAAGCTTTCTTT; CDR3: CASSEPGVRRPKAFF; D: -; J: TRBJ1-1; V: TRBV19; size: -
DNA: TGTGCCAGCTCCCTACGGTCCTTGGCTAATGGAAAACTGTTTTTT; CDR3: CASSLRSLANGKLFF; D: -; J: TRBJ1-4; V: TRBV18; size: -
DNA: TGTGCCAGCAGCTATAGTGGGGGTACCCACGAGCAGTACTTC; CDR3: CASSYSGGTHEQYF; D: -; J: TRBJ2-7; V: TRBV7-2; size: few
DNA: TGTGCCAGTAGCCCCGTCGACAGGGGCGAGGGTGGGGGCTACGAGCAGTACTTC; CDR3: CASSPVDRGEGGGYEQYF; D: TRBD1; J: TRBJ2-7; V: TRBV19; size: once
DNA: TGCGCCAGCAGCTTGGAAAGGAACCGGTTTGCTTTCTTT; CDR3: CASSLERNRFAFF; D: -; J: TRBJ1-1; V: TRBV5-1; size: -
DNA: TGTGCCAGGGGGACGACAGAAAGCAATCAGCCCCAGCATTTT; CDR3: CARGTTESNQPQHF; D: -; J: TRBJ1-5; V: TRBV6-1; size: few
DNA: TGTGCCAGCAGTTTGACAGTCTCTGGGGCCAACGCCCTGACTTTC; CDR3: CASSLTVSGANALTF; D: -; J: TRBJ2-6; V: TRBV6-5; size: -
DNA: TGTGCCAGCAGGGACCCGCGGGATGGATCTTACGAGCAGTACTTC; CDR3: CASRDPRDGSYEQYF; D: -; J: TRBJ2-7; V: TRBV6-1; size: few
DNA: TGCAGCGTTGTCGGGAGGGAGAAGGGGACTGAAGCTTTCTTT; CDR3: CSVVGREKGTEAFF; D: -; J: TRBJ1-1; V: TRBV29-1; size: -
DNA: TGCAGTGCTAGACCGGGACTAGCGGGAGGGGAGCAGTACTTC; CDR3: CSARPGLAGGEQYF; D: TRBD2; J: TRBJ2-7; V: TRBV20-1; size: -
DNA: TGTGCCAGCAGCCGTAGCGGGAACTACGAGCAGTACTTC; CDR3: CASSRSGNYEQYF; D: TRBD2; J: TRBJ2-7; V: TRBV7-9; size: -
DNA: TGTGCCAGTAACCCGGGACCGAATCAGCCCCAGCATTTT; CDR3: CASNPGPNQPQHF; D: -; J: TRBJ1-5; V: TRBV19; size: -
DNA: TGTGCCAGCAGGGGTGGGGCCAGGACCGGGGAGCTGTTTTTT; CDR3: CASRGGARTGELFF; D: -; J: TRBJ2-2; V: TRBV6-1; size: many
DNA: TGTGCCTGGAGCTCGGGACTAGCGGGAGAAAACATTCAGTACTTC; CDR3: CAWSSGLAGENIQYF; D: TRBD2; J: TRBJ2-4; V: TRBV30; size: many
DNA: TGTGCCAGCAGTTCCCTTAATTCCGGGGAGCTGTTTTTT; CDR3: CASSSLNSGELFF; D: -; J: TRBJ2-2; V: TRBV27; size: many
DNA: TGTGCCTGGAGTGGCGGTAGCTCGGAGACCCAGTACTTC; CDR3: CAWSGGSSETQYF; D: -; J: TRBJ2-5; V: TRBV30; size: -
DNA: TGCGCCAGCAGTGAGAAACGGGATCCATCCTACGAGCAGTACTTC; CDR3: CASSEKRDPSYEQYF; D: -; J: TRBJ2-7; V: TRBV10-2; size: -
DNA: TGTGCCAGCAGTCGCCGTCCGGAGGAGACCCAGTACTTC; CDR3: CASSRRPEETQYF; D: -; J: TRBJ2-5; V: TRBV11-2; size: many
DNA: TGTGCCAGCAGCCCTAATGGACAGTACCAAGAGACCCAGTACTTC; CDR3: CASSPNGQYQETQYF; D: -; J: TRBJ2-5; V: TRBV12-3/TRBV12-4; size: many
DNA: TGTGCCAGCAGCTTGGTGTCCGGGCCGCAGCCCCAGCATTTT; CDR3: CASSLVSGPQPQHF; D: -; J: TRBJ1-5; V: TRBV5-5; size: few
DNA: TGTGCCTGGAACCGGGACAGGGCTGGAAACACCATATATTTT; CDR3: CAWNRDRAGNTIYF; D: TRBD1; J: TRBJ1-3; V: TRBV30; size: -
DNA: TGCGCCAGCAGCCCGGACAGCCCCTACGAGCAGTGCTTC; CDR3: CASSPDSPYEQCF; D: -; J: TRBJ2-7; V: TRBV5-1; size: -
DNA: TGTGCCAGCAGTTACGGTGGGACAGGGGGCGGCTCACCCCTCCACTTT; CDR3: CASSYGGTGGGSPLHF; D: TRBD1; J: TRBJ1-6; V: TRBV6-2/TRBV6-3; size: -
DNA: TGTGCCAGCAGCTTGGGCCAATTTCGGGGAAACACCATATATTTT; CDR3: CASSLGQFRGNTIYF; D: -; J: TRBJ1-3; V: TRBV5-4; size: -
DNA: TGTGCCAGCAGTGAAGCCCCCAGGGGGTTACTGTTTTTT; CDR3: CASSEAPRGLLFF; D: TRBD1; J: TRBJ1-4; V: TRBV6-4; size: -
DNA: TGTGCCAGCAGTTCCGGCGGGAGTGCAGATACGCAGTATTTT; CDR3: CASSSGGSADTQYF; D: TRBD2; J: TRBJ2-3; V: TRBV12-3/TRBV12-4; size: -
DNA: TGTGCCAGCAGCGTCGGGACAGGGGGCGAGCAGTACTTC; CDR3: CASSVGTGGEQYF; D: TRBD1; J: TRBJ2-7; V: TRBV9; size: -
DNA: TGTGCCAGCAGCTTAGATCGGTGGGGAAGCTATGGCTACACCTTC; CDR3: CASSLDRWGSYGYTF; D: -; J: TRBJ1-2; V: TRBV11-2; size: -
DNA: TGTGCCAGCAGGCCAGGGGAAGGGGGAAACCAGCCCCAGCATTTT; CDR3: CASRPGEGGNQPQHF; D: -; J: TRBJ1-5; V: TRBV28; size: many
DNA: TGTGCCAGTAGTTGGCAGGCCCAAGAGACCCAGTACTTC; CDR3: CASSWQAQETQYF; D: -; J: TRBJ2-5; V: TRBV19; size: -
DNA: TGCGCCAGCAGCTTGGTTGTCGCTATGGGGCACTTTAACACTGAAGCTTTCTTT; CDR3: CASSLVVAMGHFNTEAFF; D: -; J: TRBJ1-1; V: TRBV5-1; size: once
DNA: TGTGCCAGCAGTTTCCAACAGGGGCCGCCAGGATATGGCTACACCTTC; CDR3: CASSFQQGPPGYGYTF; D: TRBD1; J: TRBJ1-2; V: TRBV5-6; size: -